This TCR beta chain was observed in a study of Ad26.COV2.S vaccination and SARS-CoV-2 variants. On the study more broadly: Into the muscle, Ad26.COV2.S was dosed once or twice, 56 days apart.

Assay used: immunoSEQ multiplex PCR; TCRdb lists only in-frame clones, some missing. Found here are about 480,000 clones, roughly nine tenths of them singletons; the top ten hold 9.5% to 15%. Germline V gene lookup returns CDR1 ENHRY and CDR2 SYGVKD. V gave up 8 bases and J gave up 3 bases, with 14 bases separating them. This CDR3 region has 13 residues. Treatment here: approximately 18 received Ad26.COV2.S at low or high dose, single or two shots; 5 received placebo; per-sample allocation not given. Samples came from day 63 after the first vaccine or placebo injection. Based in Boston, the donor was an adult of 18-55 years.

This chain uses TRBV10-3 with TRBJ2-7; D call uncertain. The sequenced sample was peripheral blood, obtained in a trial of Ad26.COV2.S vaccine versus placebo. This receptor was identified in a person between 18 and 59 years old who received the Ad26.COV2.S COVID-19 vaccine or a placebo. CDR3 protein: CAIAPGSFYEQYF. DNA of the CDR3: TGTGCCATCGCCCCCGGCAGCTTCTACGAGCAGTACTTC.